A selection of T cell receptor beta chains follows, all from one sample in a study of T-cell reconstitution after alpha-beta-depleted transplantation in children. TCRdb itself ran the PCR reads through MiXCR, one entry per CDR3 protein. Of about 300,000 distinct CDR3 sequences listed, about 9.4% were seen once; the top ten hold approximately 7.6%. The sequences come from PBMCs, collected before TCRalphabeta/CD19-depleted stem cell transplant. The receptor source for this set is a boy under two years old with acute myeloid leukemia, due to receive a stem cell transplant. The CDR3 runs from the conserved cysteine through the conserved F or W. The D gene is left open where the match is weak. Clone sizes are given selectively: once, few, many, or a class where the clone is expanded.

>TRBJ2-3|TRBD2|TRBV20-1|many|13
CSGAGGFTDTQYF
TGCAGTGGGGCGGGGGGCTTTACAGATACGCAGTATTTT
>TRBJ2-2|TRBD1|TRBV5-1|many|16
CASSWTTGMNTGELFF
TGCGCCAGCAGCTGGACGACAGGGATGAACACCGGGGAGCTGTTTTTT
>TRBJ2-7|.|TRBV9|many|13
CASSVRDIYEQYF
TGTGCCAGCAGCGTCCGGGACATCTACGAGCAGTACTTC
>TRBJ1-1|TRBD1|TRBV18|many|11
CASSPDRDAFF
TGTGCCAGCTCACCAGACAGGGATGCTTTCTTT
>TRBJ1-5|.|TRBV12-3/TRBV12-4|many|13
CASSSRRNQPQHF
TGTGCCAGCAGCAGCAGACGTAATCAGCCCCAGCATTTT
>TRBJ2-5|TRBD1|TRBV4-3|few|15
CASSQDGTGRETQYF
TGCGCCAGCAGCCAAGATGGGACAGGGCGGGAGACCCAGTACTTC
>TRBJ2-3|.|TRBV7-8|many|16
CASSTTPLAYTDTQYF
TGTGCCAGCAGCACTACCCCCCTAGCCTACACAGATACGCAGTATTTT
>TRBJ2-6|.|TRBV7-3|many|19
CASSLQKRLRGAGANVLTF
TGTGCCAGCAGCTTACAAAAAAGATTACGGGGAGCTGGGGCCAACGTCCTGACTTTT
>TRBJ2-7|TRBD2|TRBV28|many|15
CASSLLGLADYEQYF
TGTGCCAGCAGTTTACTCGGACTAGCGGACTACGAGCAGTACTTC
>TRBJ2-7|TRBD1|TRBV7-6|many|15
CASSYRTGMIYEQYF
TGTGCCAGCAGTTACCGGACAGGGATGATCTACGAGCAGTACTTC
>TRBJ1-1|.|TRBV10-3|many|13
CAISKGSGPEAFF
TGTGCCATCAGCAAGGGCTCGGGGCCTGAAGCTTTCTTT
>TRBJ2-3|.|TRBV7-2|many|14
CASSRDSGTDTQYF
TGTGCCAGCAGCCGGGACTCCGGCACAGATACGCAGTATTTT
>TRBJ1-2|TRBD1|TRBV19|.|19
CASSIDLIRGRDRVHGYTF
TGTGCCAGTAGTATAGATCTAATAAGGGGTCGGGACAGGGTCCATGGCTACACCTTC
>TRBJ2-3|.|TRBV5-1|many|18
CASSLEVSRYLSTDTQYF
TGCGCCAGCAGCTTGGAGGTATCCCGGTACCTTAGCACAGATACGCAGTATTTT
>TRBJ1-1|.|TRBV7-9|many|15
CASSLRRGMNTEAFF
TGTGCCAGCAGCTTAAGGAGGGGCATGAACACTGAAGCTTTCTTT
>TRBJ2-6|.|TRBV7-2|many|16
CASSLAPGAGANVLTF
TGTGCCAGCAGCTTAGCGCCAGGGGCTGGGGCCAACGTCCTGACTTTC